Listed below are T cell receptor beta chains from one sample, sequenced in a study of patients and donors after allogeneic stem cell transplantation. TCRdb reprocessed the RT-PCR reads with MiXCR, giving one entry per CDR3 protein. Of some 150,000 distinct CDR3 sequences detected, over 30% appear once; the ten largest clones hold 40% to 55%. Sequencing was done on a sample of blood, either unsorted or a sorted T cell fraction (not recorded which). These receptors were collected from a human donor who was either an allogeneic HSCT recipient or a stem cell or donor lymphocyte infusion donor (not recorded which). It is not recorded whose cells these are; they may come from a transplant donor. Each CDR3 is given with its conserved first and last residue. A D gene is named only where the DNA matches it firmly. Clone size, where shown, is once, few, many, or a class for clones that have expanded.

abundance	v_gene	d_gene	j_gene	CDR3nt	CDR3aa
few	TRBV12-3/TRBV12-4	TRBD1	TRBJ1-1	TGTGCCAGCGGCTTGACAGGGGGTAAATTGGGGGCTTTCTTT	CASGLTGGKLGAFF
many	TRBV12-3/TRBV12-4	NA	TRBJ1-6	TGTGCCAGCAGAGCCGGGCCTCGTCCCTCACCCCTCCACTTT	CASRAGPRPSPLHF
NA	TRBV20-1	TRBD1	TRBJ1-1	TGCAGTGCTAGATCGGACAGGATGGCGACTGAAGCTTTCTTT	CSARSDRMATEAFF
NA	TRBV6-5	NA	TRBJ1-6	TGTGCCAGCAGTTACTCCTTACAGGGTATCGGGAATTCACCCCTCCACTTT	CASSYSLQGIGNSPLHF
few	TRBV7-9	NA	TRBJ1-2	TGTGCCAGCAGCTTTGGGAACAGGGAGTGGTGGTCTAACTATGGCTACACCTTC	CASSFGNREWWSNYGYTF
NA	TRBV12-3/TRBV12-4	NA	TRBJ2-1	TGTGCCAGCAGTTTAGGGGAGTACAATGAGCAGTTCTTC	CASSLGEYNEQFF
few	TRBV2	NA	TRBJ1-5	TGTGCCAGCAGCCCGGTCCCGGTCAATCAGCCCCAGCATTTT	CASSPVPVNQPQHF
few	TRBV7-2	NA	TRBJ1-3	TGTGCCAGCAGCACGTACAGGGCTGGAAACACCATATATTTT	CASSTYRAGNTIYF
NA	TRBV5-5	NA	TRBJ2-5	TGTGCCAGCAGCTTTCTGGGTCAGGGAGACGAGACCCAGTACTTC	CASSFLGQGDETQYF
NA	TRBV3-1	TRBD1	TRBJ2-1	TGTGCTAGCAGCTCCGGGACAGTGCGGTTCGGGCAGTTCTTC	CASSSGTVRFGQFF
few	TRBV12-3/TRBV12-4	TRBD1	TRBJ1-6	TGTGCCAGCAGTCGGCCCACAGGGGTCTCTAATTCACCCCTCCACTTT	CASSRPTGVSNSPLHF
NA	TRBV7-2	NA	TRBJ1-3	TGTGCCAGCAGCCCGGGCGGTTCGGGTGGAAACACCATATATTTT	CASSPGGSGGNTIYF
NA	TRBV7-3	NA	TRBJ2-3	TGTGCCAGCAGCTTAACCGGGGGTGGCACAGATACGCAGTATTTT	CASSLTGGGTDTQYF
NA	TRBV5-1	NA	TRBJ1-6	TGCGCCAGCAGCTTGGCCGGGCTTTCACCCCTCCACTTT	CASSLAGLSPLHF
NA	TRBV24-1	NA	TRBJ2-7	TGTGCCACGAGAGGGGGGCTTAAAAACGAGCAGTACTTC	CATRGGLKNEQYF
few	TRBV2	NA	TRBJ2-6	TGTGCCAGCAGGCTGACCTTAGGGGCCAACGTCCTGACTTTC	CASRLTLGANVLTF
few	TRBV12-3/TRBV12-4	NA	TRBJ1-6	TGTGCCAGCAGTTTACCTCATTCACCCCTCCACTTT	CASSLPHSPLHF
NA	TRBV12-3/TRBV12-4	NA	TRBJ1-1	TGTGCCAGCAGTTTAGTTACTAACGGGGACACTGAAGCTTTCTTT	CASSLVTNGDTEAFF
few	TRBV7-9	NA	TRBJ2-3	TGTGCCAGCAGCTCCCGGGCGGTCACAGATACGCAGTATTTT	CASSSRAVTDTQYF
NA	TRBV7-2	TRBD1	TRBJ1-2	TGTGCCAGCAACCTCAGGGGGTCCCCCTATGGCTACACCTTC	CASNLRGSPYGYTF
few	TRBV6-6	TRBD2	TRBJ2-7	TGTGCCAGCAGTTACTCGGGACTAGCCTACGAGCAGTACTTC	CASSYSGLAYEQYF
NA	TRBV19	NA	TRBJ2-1	TGTGCCAGTAGTATGTCGGCCGAACACAATGAGCAGTTCTTC	CASSMSAEHNEQFF